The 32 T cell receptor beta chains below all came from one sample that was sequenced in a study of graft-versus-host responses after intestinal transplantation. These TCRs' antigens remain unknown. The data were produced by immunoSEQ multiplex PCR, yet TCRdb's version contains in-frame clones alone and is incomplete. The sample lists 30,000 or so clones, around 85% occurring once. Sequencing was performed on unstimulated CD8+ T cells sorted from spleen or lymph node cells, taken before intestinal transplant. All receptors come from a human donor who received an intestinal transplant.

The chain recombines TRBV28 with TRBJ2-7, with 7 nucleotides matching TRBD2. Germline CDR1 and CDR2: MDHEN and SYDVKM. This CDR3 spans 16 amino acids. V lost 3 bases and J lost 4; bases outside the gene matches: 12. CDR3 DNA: TGTGCCAGCAGTTTGTTGGAGGTCGCGGGAGCGTACGAGCAGTACTTC. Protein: CASSLLEVAGAYEQYF.

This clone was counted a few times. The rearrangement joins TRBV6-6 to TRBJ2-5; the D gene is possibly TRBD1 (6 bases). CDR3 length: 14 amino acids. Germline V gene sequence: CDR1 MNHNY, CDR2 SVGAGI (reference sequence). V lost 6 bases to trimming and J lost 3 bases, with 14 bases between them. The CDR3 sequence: CASRHRAMEETQYF. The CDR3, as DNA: TGTGCCAGCAGGCACAGGGCCATGGAAGAGACCCAGTACTTC.

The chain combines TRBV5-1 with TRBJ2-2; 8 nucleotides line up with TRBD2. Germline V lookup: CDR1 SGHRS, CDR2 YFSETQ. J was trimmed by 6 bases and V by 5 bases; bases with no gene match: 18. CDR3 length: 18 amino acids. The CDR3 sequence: CASRGQGERETIAGELFF. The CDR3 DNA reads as TGCGCCAGCAGGGGGCAGGGTGAGCGGGAGACGATCGCCGGGGAGCTGTTTTTT.

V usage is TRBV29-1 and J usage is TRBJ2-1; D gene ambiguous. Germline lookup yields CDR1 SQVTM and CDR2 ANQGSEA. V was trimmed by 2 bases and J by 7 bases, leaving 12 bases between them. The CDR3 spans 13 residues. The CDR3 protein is CSVEPRFDNEQFF. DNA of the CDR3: TGCAGCGTTGAACCCAGGTTCGATAATGAGCAGTTCTTC.

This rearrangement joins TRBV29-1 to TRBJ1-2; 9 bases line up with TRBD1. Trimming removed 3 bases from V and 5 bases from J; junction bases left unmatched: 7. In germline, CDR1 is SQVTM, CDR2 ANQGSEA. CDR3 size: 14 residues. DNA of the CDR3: TGCAGCGTTGACCAACAGGGGGCAGGATATGGCTACACCTTC. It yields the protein CSVDQQGAGYGYTF.

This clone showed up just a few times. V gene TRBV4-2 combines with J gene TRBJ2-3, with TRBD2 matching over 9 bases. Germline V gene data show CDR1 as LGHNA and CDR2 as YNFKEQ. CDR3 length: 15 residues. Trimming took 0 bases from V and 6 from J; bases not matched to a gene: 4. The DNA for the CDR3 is TGTGCCAGCAGCCAAGAAGCGGGAGGCCCGGATACGCAGTATTTT. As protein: CASSQEAGGPDTQYF.

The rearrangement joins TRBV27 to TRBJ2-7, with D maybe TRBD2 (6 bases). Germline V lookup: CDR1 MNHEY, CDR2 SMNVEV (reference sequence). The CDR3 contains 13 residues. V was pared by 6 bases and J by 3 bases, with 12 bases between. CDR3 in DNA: TGTGCCAGCAGCAGACTAGAGAACTACGAGCAGTACTTC. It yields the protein CASSRLENYEQYF.

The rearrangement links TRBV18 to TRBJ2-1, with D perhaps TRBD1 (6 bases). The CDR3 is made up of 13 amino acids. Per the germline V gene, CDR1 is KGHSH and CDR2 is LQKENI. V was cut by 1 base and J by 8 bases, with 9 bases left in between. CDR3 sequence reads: CASSPRTVYEQFF. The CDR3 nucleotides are TGTGCCAGCTCACCACGGACAGTGTATGAGCAGTTCTTC. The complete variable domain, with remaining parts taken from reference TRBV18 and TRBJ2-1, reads NAGVMQNPRHLVRRRGQEARLRCSPMKGHSHVYWYRQLPEEGLKFMVYLQKENIIDESGMPKERFSAEFPKEGPSILRIQQVVRGDSAAYFCASSPRTVYEQFFGPGTRLTVL.

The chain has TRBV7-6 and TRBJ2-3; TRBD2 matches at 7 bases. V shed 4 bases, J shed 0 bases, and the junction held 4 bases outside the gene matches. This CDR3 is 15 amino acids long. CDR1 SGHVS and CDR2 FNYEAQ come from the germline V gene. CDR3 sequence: CASSWKAGSTDTQYF. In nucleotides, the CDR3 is TGTGCCAGCAGCTGGAAAGCGGGAAGCACAGATACGCAGTATTTT.

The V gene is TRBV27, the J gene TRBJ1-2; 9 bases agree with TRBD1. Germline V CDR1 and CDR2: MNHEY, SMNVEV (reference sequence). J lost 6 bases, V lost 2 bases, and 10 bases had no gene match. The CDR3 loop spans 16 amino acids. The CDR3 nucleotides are TGTGCCAGCAGTTTAGACCGGGGACAGGGAACAAATGGCTACACCTTC. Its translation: CASSLDRGQGTNGYTF.

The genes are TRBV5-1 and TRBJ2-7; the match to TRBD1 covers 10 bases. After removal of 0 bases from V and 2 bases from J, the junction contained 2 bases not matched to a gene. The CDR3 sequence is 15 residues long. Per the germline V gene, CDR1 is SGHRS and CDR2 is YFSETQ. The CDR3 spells CASSLGGQGTYEQYF. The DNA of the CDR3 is TGCGCCAGCAGCTTGGGGGGACAGGGGACCTACGAGCAGTACTTC.

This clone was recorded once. CDR3 DNA sequence: TGTGCCAGCAGTTTAACTCGATTGGGGGCGCAGACTGAAGCTTTCTTT. This sequence encodes CASSLTRLGAQTEAFF. The chain is built from TRBV28 and TRBJ1-1; TRBD1 is a possible D gene (6 bases). The CDR3 loop spans 16 amino acids. The V gene's germline CDR1 is MDHEN and CDR2 SYDVKM. The V end was cut by 2 bases, the J end by 5 bases, with 18 bases between.

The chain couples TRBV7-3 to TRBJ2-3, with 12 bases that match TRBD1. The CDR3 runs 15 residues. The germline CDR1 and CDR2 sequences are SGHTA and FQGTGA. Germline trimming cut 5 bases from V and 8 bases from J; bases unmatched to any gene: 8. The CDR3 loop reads CASSPPGQGASTQYF. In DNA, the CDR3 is TGTGCCAGCAGCCCTCCGGGACAGGGGGCAAGTACGCAGTATTTT.

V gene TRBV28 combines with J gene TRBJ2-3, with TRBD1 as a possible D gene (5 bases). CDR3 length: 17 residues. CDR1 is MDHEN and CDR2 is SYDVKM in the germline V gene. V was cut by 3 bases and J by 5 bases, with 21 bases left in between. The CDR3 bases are TGTGCCAGCAGTTTTTGGGGTGAGACAGAGGTAGGAGATACGCAGTATTTT. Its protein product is CASSFWGETEVGDTQYF.

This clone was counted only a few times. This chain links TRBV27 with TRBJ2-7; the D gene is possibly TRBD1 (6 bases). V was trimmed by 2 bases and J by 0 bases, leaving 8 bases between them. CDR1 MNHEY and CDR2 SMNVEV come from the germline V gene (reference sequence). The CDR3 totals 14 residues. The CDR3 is CASSLQGYSYEQYF. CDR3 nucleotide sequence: TGTGCCAGCAGTTTACAGGGGTACTCCTACGAGCAGTACTTC.

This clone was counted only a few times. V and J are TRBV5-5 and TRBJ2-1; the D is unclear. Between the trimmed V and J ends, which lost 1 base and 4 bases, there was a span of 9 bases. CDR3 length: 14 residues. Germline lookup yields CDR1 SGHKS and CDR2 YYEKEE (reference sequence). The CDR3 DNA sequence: TGTGCCAGCAGCTTGTTGCAGGTTTACAATGAGCAGTTCTTC. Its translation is CASSLLQVYNEQFF.

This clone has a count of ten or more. In DNA form, the CDR3 reads TGTGCCACCGAACCGGGACAGGGGACCGGGGAGCTGTTTTTT. The encoded protein is CATEPGQGTGELFF. The chain carries TRBV6-1 and TRBJ2-2; TRBD1 aligns across 10 bases. The CDR3 is 14 amino acids. V shed 10 bases, J shed 5 bases, and the junction held 7 bases outside the gene matches. Per germline, CDR1 MNHNS and CDR2 SASEGT.

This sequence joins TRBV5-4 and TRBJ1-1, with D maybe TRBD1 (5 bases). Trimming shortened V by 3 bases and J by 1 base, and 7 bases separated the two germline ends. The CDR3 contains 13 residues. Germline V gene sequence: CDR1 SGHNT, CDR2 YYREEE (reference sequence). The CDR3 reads CASSWGGNTEAFF. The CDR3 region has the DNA TGTGCCAGCAGCTGGGGGGGGAACACTGAAGCTTTCTTT.

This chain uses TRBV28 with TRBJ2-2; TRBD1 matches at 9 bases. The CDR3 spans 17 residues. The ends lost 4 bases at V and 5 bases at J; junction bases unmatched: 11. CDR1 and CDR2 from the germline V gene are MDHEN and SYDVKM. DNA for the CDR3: TGTGCCAGCAGTTCCGAAGACCGGGACAGGGTTACCGGGGAGCTGTTTTTT. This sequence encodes CASSSEDRDRVTGELFF.

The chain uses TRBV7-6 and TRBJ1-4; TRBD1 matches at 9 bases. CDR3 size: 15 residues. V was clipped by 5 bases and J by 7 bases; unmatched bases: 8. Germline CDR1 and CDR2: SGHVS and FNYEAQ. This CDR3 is CASSEHRGQVEKLFF. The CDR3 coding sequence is TGTGCCAGCAGCGAACACAGGGGGCAGGTTGAAAAACTGTTTTTT.

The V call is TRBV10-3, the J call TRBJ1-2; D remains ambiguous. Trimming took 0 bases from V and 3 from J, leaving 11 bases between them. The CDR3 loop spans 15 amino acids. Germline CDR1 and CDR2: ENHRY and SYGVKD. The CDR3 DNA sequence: TGTGCCATCAGTGAGTCGAGGTCGGTGGACTATGGCTACACCTTC. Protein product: CAISESRSVDYGYTF.

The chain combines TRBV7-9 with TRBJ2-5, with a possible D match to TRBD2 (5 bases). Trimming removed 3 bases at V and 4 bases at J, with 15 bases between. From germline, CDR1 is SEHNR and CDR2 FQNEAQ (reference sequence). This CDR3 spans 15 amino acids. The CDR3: CASSLSIAMGETQYF. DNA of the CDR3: TGTGCCAGCAGCTTGTCGATAGCGATGGGAGAGACCCAGTACTTC.

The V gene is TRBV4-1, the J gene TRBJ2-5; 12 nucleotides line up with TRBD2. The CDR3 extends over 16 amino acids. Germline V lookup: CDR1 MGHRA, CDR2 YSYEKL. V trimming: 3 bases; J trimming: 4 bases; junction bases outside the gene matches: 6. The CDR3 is CASSQLLAGGGETQYF. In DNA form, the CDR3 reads TGCGCCAGCAGCCAGTTACTAGCGGGAGGTGGAGAGACCCAGTACTTC.

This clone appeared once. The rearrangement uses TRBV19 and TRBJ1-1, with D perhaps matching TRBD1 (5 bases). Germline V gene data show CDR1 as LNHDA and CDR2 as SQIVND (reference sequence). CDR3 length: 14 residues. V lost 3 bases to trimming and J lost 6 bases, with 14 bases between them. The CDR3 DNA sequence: TGTGCCAGTAGTATCTGGAGCAGGGAAGCTGAAGCTTTCTTT. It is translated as CASSIWSREAEAFF.

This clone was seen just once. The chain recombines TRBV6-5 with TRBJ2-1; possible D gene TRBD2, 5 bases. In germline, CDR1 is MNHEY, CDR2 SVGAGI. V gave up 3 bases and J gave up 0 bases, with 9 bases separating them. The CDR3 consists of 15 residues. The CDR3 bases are TGTGCCAGCAGTTATGGACTTTTCTCCTACAATGAGCAGTTCTTC. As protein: CASSYGLFSYNEQFF.

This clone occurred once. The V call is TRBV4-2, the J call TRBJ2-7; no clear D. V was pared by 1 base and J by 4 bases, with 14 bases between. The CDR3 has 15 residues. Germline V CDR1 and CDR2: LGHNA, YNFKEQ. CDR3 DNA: TGTGCCAGCAGCCAAGTTTCCGGCAGCGCGTACGAGCAGTACTTC. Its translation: CASSQVSGSAYEQYF.

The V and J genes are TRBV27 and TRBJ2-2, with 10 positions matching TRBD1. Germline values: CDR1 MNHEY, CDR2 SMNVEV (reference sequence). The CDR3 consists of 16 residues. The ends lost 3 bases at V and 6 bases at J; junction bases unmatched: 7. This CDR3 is CASSFVWDRGSGELFF. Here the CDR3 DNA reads TGTGCCAGCAGTTTCGTTTGGGACAGGGGCTCCGGGGAGCTGTTTTTT.

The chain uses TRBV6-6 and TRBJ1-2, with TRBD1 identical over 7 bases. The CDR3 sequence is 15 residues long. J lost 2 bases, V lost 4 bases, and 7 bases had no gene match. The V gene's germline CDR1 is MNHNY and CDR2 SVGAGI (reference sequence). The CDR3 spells CASSFLTGRNYGYTF. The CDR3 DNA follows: TGTGCCAGCAGTTTCCTGACAGGGAGAAACTATGGCTACACCTTC.

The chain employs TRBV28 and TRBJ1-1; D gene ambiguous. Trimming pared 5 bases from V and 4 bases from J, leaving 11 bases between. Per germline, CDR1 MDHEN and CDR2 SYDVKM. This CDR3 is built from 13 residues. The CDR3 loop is CASSPDGSTEAFF. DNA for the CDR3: TGTGCCAGCAGTCCCGACGGGTCCACTGAAGCTTTCTTT. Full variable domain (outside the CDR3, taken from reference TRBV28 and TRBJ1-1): DVKVTQSSRYLVKRTGEKVFLECVQDMDHENMFWYRQDPGLGLRLIYFSYDVKMKEKGDIPEGYSVSREKKERFSLILESASTNQTSMYLCASSPDGSTEAFFGQGTRLTVV.

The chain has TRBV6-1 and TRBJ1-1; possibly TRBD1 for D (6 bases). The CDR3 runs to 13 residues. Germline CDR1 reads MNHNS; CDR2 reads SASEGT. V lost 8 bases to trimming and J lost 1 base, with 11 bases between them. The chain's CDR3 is CASRRTENTEAFF. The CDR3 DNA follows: TGTGCCAGCCGCAGGACAGAGAACACTGAAGCTTTCTTT.

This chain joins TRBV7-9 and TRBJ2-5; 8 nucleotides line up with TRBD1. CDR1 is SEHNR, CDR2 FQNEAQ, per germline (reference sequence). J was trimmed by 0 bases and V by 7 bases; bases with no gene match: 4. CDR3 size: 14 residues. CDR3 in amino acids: CASTRDRNQETQYF. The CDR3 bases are TGTGCCAGCACCCGGGACAGGAACCAAGAGACCCAGTACTTC. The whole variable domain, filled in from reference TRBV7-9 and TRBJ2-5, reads DTGVSQNPRHKITKRGQNVTFRCDPISEHNRLYWYRQTLGQGPEFLTYFQNEAQLEKSRLLSDRFSAERPKGSFSTLEIQRTEQGDSAMYLCASTRDRNQETQYFGPGTRLLVL.

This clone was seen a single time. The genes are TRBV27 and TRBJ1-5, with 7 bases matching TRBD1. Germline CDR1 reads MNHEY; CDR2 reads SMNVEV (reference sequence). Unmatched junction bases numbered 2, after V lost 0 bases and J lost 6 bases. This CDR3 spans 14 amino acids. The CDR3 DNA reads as TGTGCCAGCAGTTTATCGGCAGGGGGTCAGCCCCAGCATTTT. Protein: CASSLSAGGQPQHF.